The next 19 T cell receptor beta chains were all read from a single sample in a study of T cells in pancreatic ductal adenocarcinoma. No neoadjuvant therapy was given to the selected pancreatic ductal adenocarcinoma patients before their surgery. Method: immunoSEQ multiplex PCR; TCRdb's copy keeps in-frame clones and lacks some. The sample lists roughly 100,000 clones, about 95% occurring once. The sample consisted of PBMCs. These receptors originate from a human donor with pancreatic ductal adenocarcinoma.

Written as DNA, the CDR3 is TGTGCCAGCAGCTTAGTTACTAGCCTAGAGACCCAGTACTTC. Translation: CASSLVTSLETQYF. The chain has TRBV7-6 and TRBJ2-5; perhaps TRBD2 as D (6 bases). V dropped 1 base and J dropped 4 bases, with 10 bases sitting between them. Germline-derived CDR1 and CDR2 are SGHVS and FNYEAQ. This CDR3 is built from 14 residues. Together with reference TRBV7-6 and TRBJ2-5, the CDR3 gives the full variable domain: GAGVSQSPRYKVTKRGQDVALRCDPISGHVSLYWYRQALGQGPEFLTYFNYEAQQDKSGLPNDRFSAERPEGSISTLTIQRTEQRDSAMYRCASSLVTSLETQYFGPGTRLLVL.

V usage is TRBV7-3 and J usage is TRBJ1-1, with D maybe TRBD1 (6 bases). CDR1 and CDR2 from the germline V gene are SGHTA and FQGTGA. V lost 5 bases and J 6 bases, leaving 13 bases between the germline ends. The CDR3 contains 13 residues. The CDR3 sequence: CASSLQGASEAFF. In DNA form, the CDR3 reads TGTGCCAGCAGCCTACAGGGCGCTTCTGAAGCTTTCTTT.

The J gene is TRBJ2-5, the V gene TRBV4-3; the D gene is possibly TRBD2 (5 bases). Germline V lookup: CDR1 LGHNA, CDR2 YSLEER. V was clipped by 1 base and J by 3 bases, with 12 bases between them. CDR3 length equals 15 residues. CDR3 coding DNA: TGCGCCAGCAGCCAAGTTCTAAGCGGCAAAGAGACCCAGTACTTC. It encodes CASSQVLSGKETQYF.

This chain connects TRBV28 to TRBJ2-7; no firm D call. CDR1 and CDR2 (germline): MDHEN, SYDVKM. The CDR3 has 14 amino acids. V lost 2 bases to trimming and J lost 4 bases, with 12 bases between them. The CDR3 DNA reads TGTGCCAGCAGTTTACACCCACGAGAGTACGAGCAGTACTTC. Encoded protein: CASSLHPREYEQYF.

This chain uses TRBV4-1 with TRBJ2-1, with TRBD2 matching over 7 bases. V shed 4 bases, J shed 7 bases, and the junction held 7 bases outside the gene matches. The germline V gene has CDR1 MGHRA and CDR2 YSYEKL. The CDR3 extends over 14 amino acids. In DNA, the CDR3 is TGCGCCAGCAGCCCGGTACTAGCGCAGAATGAGCAGTTCTTC. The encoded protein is CASSPVLAQNEQFF.

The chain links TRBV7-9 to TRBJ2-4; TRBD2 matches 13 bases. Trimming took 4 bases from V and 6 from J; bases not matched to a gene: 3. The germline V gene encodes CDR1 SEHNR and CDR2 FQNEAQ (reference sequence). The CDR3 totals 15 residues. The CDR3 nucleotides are TGTGCCAGCAGCTCAGGACTAGCGGGAGTAAACATTCAGTACTTC. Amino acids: CASSSGLAGVNIQYF.

The CDR3 DNA sequence: TGTGCCAGCAGTTCCTCGGACAGAGCCTACGAGCAGTACTTC. It specifies CASSSSDRAYEQYF. The rearrangement links TRBV28 to TRBJ2-7, with D perhaps matching TRBD1 (6 bases). Looked up from germline, CDR1 is MDHEN and CDR2 is SYDVKM. V lost 4 bases and J lost 2, with 12 bases in between. CDR3 size: 14 residues.

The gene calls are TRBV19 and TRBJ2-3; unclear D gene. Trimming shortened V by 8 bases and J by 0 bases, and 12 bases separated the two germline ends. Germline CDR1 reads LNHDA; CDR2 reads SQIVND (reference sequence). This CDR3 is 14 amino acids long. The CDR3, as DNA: TGTGCCAGTTCCCAGCAGACTAGCACAGATACGCAGTATTTT. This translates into CASSQQTSTDTQYF.

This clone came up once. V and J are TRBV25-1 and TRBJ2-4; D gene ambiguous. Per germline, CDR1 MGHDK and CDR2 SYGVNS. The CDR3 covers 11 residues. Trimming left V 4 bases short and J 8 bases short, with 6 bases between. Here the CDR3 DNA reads TGTGCCAGCAGTGTGGCACACATTCAGTACTTC. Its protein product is CASSVAHIQYF.

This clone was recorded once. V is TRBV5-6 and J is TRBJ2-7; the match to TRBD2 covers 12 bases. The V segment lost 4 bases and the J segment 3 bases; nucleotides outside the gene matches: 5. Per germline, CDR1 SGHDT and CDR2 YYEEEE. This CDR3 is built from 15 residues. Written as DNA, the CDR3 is TGTGCCAGCAGCGTCGGACTAGCGGGACTCTACGAGCAGTACTTC. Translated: CASSVGLAGLYEQYF.

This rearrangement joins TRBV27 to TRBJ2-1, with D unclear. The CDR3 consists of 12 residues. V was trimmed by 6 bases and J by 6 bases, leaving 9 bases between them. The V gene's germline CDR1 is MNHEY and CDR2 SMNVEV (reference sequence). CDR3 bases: TGTGCCAGCAGCCAAGAGCGCAATGAGCAGTTCTTC. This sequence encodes CASSQERNEQFF.

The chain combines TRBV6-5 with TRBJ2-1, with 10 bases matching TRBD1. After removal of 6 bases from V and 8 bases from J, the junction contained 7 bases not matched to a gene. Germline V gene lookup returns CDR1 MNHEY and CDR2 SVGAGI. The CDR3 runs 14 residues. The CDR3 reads CASSTDRGRDEQFF. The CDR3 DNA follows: TGTGCCAGCAGCACTGACAGGGGGCGCGATGAGCAGTTCTTC.

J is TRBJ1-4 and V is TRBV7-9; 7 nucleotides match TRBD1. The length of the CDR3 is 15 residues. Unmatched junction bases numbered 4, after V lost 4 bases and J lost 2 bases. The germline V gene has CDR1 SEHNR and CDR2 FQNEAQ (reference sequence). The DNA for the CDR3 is TGTGCCAGCAGCTCGCCGGGACAGACTAATGAAAAACTGTTTTTT. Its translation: CASSSPGQTNEKLFF. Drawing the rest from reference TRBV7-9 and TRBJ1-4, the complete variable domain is DTGVSQNPRHKITKRGQNVTFRCDPISEHNRLYWYRQTLGQGPEFLTYFQNEAQLEKSRLLSDRFSAERPKGSFSTLEIQRTEQGDSAMYLCASSSPGQTNEKLFFGSGTQLSVL.

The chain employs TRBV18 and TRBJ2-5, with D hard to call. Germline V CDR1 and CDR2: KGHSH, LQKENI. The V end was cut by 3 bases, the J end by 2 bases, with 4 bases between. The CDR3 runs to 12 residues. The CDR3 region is CASSPRQETQYF. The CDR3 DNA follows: TGTGCCAGCTCACCGAGACAAGAGACCCAGTACTTC.

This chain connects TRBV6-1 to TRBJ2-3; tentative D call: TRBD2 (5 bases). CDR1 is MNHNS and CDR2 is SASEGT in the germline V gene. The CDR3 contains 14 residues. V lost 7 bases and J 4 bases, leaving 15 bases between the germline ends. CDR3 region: CASTRRRVSDTQYF. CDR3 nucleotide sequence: TGTGCCAGCACGCGACGGCGGGTGTCAGATACGCAGTATTTT.

This CDR3 reads CAWIARAGAFKSNYGYTF. Here the CDR3 DNA reads TGTGCCTGGATCGCTAGGGCGGGGGCGTTTAAGTCAAACTATGGCTACACCTTC. This chain uses TRBV30 with TRBJ1-2, with D tentatively TRBD1 (6 bases). This CDR3 is built from 18 residues. Germline V gene lookup returns CDR1 GTSNPN and CDR2 SVGIG (reference sequence). The V gene lost 4 bases and the J gene lost 2 bases, with 26 bases spanning the gap.

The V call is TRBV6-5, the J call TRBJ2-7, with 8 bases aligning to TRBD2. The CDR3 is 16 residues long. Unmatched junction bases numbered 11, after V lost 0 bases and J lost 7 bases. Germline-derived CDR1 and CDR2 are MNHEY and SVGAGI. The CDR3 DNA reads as TGTGCCAGCAGTTACTCGAGGGGGACTAGTTTTTCGGAGCAGTACTTC. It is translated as CASSYSRGTSFSEQYF.

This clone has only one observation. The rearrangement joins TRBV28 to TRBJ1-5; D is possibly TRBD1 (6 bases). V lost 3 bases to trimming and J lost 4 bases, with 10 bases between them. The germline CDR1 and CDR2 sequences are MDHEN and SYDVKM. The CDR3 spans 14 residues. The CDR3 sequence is CASSLHRENQPQHF. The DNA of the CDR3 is TGTGCCAGCAGTTTGCACAGGGAAAATCAGCCCCAGCATTTT.

Written as DNA, the CDR3 is TGTGCCAGCAGCTTTAGCGGGAGAATGGCCGGGGAGCTGTTTTTT. This translates into CASSFSGRMAGELFF. The chain has TRBV7-8 and TRBJ2-2; 9 nucleotides align to TRBD2. V gave up 3 bases and J gave up 6 bases; unmatched junction bases: 5. CDR1 and CDR2 from the germline V gene are SGHVS and FQNEAQ. The length of the CDR3 is 15 residues.